The 10 T cell receptor beta chains reported below all come from one sample, sequenced in a study of human T cells and chemical hapten exposure. TCRdb passed the RACE reads through MiXCR, listing each CDR3 protein once. The sample has 130,000 or so distinct CDR3 sequences; approximately 10% are singletons. Time point noted: healthy volunteer bleed at 2 weeks. Total RNA was isolated from whole blood that had not been fractionated. The material sequenced was whole blood. The receptors originated from a male donor in good health. Some clones in this sample may be carry-over from other donors' samples.

This clonotype was found a few times. The rearrangement links TRBV20-1 to TRBJ1-6; D not certain. V was clipped by 0 bases and J by 0 bases, with 12 bases between them. This CDR3 is 17 amino acids long. Germline loops: CDR1 DFQATT, CDR2 SNEGSKA (reference sequence). The CDR3 bases are TGCAGTGCTAGAGAGGCAAACCGGAGCTCCTATAATTCACCCCTCCACTTT. Translation: CSAREANRSSYNSPLHF.

This clonotype has more than one count but fewer than ten. The chain has TRBV25-1 and TRBJ1-1; the match to TRBD1 covers 9 bases. The CDR3 extends over 11 amino acids. The germline V gene has CDR1 MGHDK and CDR2 SYGVNS. V shed 4 bases and J 14 bases; nucleotides not matched to a gene: 5. DNA of the CDR3: TGTGCCAGCAGTGGGGACAGGGTTCCCTTCTTT. Translated: CASSGDRVPFF.

This clonotype was seen repeatedly, ten times or more. The gene calls are TRBV5-6 and TRBJ1-1; 7 bases are shared with TRBD1. CDR3 length equals 13 residues. J lost 4 bases, V lost 4 bases, and 4 bases had no gene match. The germline V gene encodes CDR1 SGHDT and CDR2 YYEEEE. CDR3 in amino acids: CASSPTGVTEAFF. CDR3 DNA: TGTGCCAGCAGCCCAACAGGGGTCACTGAAGCTTTCTTT. The variable domain in full, with the rest retrieved from reference TRBV5-6 and TRBJ1-1, is DAGVTQSPTHLIKTRGQQVTLRCSPKSGHDTVSWYQQALGQGPQFIFQYYEEEERQRGNFPDRFSGHQFPNYSSELNVNALLLGDSALYLCASSPTGVTEAFFGQGTRLTVV.

V gene TRBV19 combines with J gene TRBJ1-1, with D uncertain. The CDR3 extends over 15 amino acids. Between the trimmed V and J ends, which lost 1 base and 1 base, there was a span of 10 bases. CDR1 LNHDA and CDR2 SQIVND come from the germline V gene (reference sequence). The chain's CDR3 is CASSIGRGANTEAFF. CDR3 nucleotides: TGTGCCAGTAGTATAGGTCGGGGAGCGAACACTGAAGCTTTCTTT.

In its sample, this clonotype was seen many times. The chain joins TRBV2 to TRBJ2-2; perhaps TRBD2 as D (5 bases). Trimming took off 1 base at V and 2 bases at J, with 8 bases between the two ends. CDR1 is SNHLY and CDR2 is FYNNEI in the germline V gene. The CDR3 is made up of 15 amino acids. The CDR3 bases are TGTGCCAGCAGTGAAGGGAGGATAAACACCGGGGAGCTGTTTTTT. This sequence encodes CASSEGRINTGELFF.

V usage is TRBV5-5 and J usage is TRBJ1-3, with D unclear. CDR1 and CDR2 from the germline V gene are SGHKS and YYEKEE (reference sequence). V was clipped by 2 bases and J by 0 bases, with 6 bases between them. This CDR3 has 14 residues. The CDR3 here is CASSFGSSGNTIYF. In DNA, the CDR3 is TGTGCCAGCAGCTTTGGAAGCTCTGGAAACACCATATATTTT. Full variable domain (rest looked up from reference TRBV5-5 and TRBJ1-3): DAGVTQSPTHLIKTRGQQVTLRCSPISGHKSVSWYQQVLGQGPQFIFQYYEKEERGRGNFPDRFSARQFPNYSSELNVNALLLGDSALYLCASSFGSSGNTIYFGEGSWLTVV.

The genes are TRBV11-2 and TRBJ2-4, with unresolved D. The germline CDR1 and CDR2 sequences are SGHAT and FQNNGV. This CDR3 comprises 18 residues. Between the trimmed V and J ends, which lost 0 bases and 0 bases, there was a span of 15 bases. In DNA form, the CDR3 reads TGTGCCAGCAGCTTAGATCTCTTGTTAGGGCTAGCCAAAAACATTCAGTACTTC. Translating it yields CASSLDLLLGLAKNIQYF.

This chain uses TRBV19 with TRBJ1-2; D may be TRBD1 (6 bases). Germline V lookup: CDR1 LNHDA, CDR2 SQIVND (reference sequence). Trimming took off 7 bases at V and 5 bases at J, with 14 bases between the two ends. This CDR3 has 13 residues. DNA for the CDR3: TGTGCCAGTATCAACTCGGACAGTTATGGCTACACCTTC. It encodes CASINSDSYGYTF.

The chain is built from TRBV19 and TRBJ2-6, with TRBD1 matching over 8 bases. There are 17 residues in the CDR3. The junction had 5 bases not matched to a gene; V was cut back by 4 bases and J by 0 bases. CDR1 and CDR2 from the germline V gene are LNHDA and SQIVND (reference sequence). CDR3 protein: CASSTPGQASGANVLTF. For the CDR3, the DNA is TGTGCCAGTAGTACGCCGGGACAGGCCTCTGGGGCCAACGTCCTGACTTTC.

This clonotype appeared a few times. The rearrangement uses TRBV20-1 and TRBJ1-3; possibly TRBD1 for D (5 bases). Deletions cut 5 bases from V and 4 bases from J, with 12 bases between. This CDR3 comprises 13 residues. Germline CDR1 and CDR2: DFQATT and SNEGSKA (reference sequence). This CDR3 reads CSARAGPGNTIYF. DNA for the CDR3: TGCAGTGCTCGGGCGGGGCCCGGAAACACCATATATTTT.